The 30 T cell receptor beta chains below come from one sample, sequenced in a study of cytomegalovirus exposure and HLA in healthy donors. Primers for the PCR totalled 60 Vbeta and 13 Jbeta. Only in-frame clones appear in the TCRdb table, and some are missing; sequencing was by immunoSEQ multiplex PCR. The sample carries 200,000 to 250,000 clones, around 75% recorded once. The sample consisted of PBMCs. These receptors all come from a woman aged 25-40 years in good health and CMV-seronegative.

The chain has TRBV28 and TRBJ2-7, with 9 bases that match TRBD2. CDR1 is MDHEN and CDR2 is SYDVKM in the germline V gene. CDR3 length: 15 amino acids. V was pared by 3 bases and J by 0 bases, with 3 bases of the junction left unmatched. The CDR3 region is CASSFETSGSYEQYF. Here the CDR3 DNA reads TGTGCCAGCAGTTTCGAGACTAGCGGCTCCTACGAGCAGTACTTC. Based on the CDR3 plus reference TRBV28 and TRBJ2-7, the full variable domain is DVKVTQSSRYLVKRTGEKVFLECVQDMDHENMFWYRQDPGLGLRLIYFSYDVKMKEKGDIPEGYSVSREKKERFSLILESASTNQTSMYLCASSFETSGSYEQYFGPGTRLTVT.

This chain joins TRBV7-2 and TRBJ1-2; no reliable D call. This CDR3 is 13 amino acids long. V lost 5 bases and J lost 4, with 11 bases in between. Germline loops: CDR1 SGHTA, CDR2 FQGNSA. CDR3 sequence reads: CASSPGLTYGYTF. Here the CDR3 DNA reads TGTGCCAGCAGCCCCGGACTGACCTATGGCTACACCTTC.

This clone was counted ten times or more. Other DNA sequences within the sample encode an identical CDR3. The gene calls are TRBV27 and TRBJ2-2, with D maybe TRBD1 (6 bases). Looked up from germline, CDR1 is MNHEY and CDR2 is SMNVEV (reference sequence). The CDR3 totals 14 residues. Trimming took off 5 bases at V and 4 bases at J, with 11 bases between the two ends. The CDR3, as DNA: TGTGCCAGCAGTCTGGGGGCGAGCACCGGGGAGCTGTTTTTT. It is translated as CASSLGASTGELFF.

In its sample, this clone was seen a few times. The V and J genes are TRBV7-6 and TRBJ2-1; D remains ambiguous. The ends were cut back, 1 base at V and 7 bases at J, with 11 bases in the middle. CDR1 and CDR2 (germline): SGHVS, FNYEAQ. This CDR3 is 14 amino acids long. CDR3: CASSLDVARNEQFF. The CDR3 region has the DNA TGTGCCAGCAGCTTAGACGTAGCTCGGAATGAGCAGTTCTTC.

The CDR3 region has the DNA TGTGCCAGCAGCTCCAGCGGAGCTTTCTACAATGAGCAGTTCTTC. Amino acids: CASSSSGAFYNEQFF. This chain joins TRBV13 and TRBJ2-1; possible D gene TRBD2, 5 bases. The germline V and J ends were trimmed by 4 bases and 3 bases, with 13 bases remaining between them. The length of the CDR3 is 15 residues. Germline CDR1 PRHDT, CDR2 FYEKMQ (reference sequence).

As regards this clone: This may arise from a read error, as a much more abundant clone is one base away. V gene TRBV19 combines with J gene TRBJ2-7; tentative D call: TRBD2 (7 bases). V dropped 3 bases and J dropped 6 bases, with 15 bases sitting between them. The CDR3 runs to 14 residues. Per the germline V gene, CDR1 is LNHDA and CDR2 is SQIVND (reference sequence). The CDR3 spells CASSIKGGRSEQYF. The CDR3 DNA reads TGTGCCAGTAGTATTAAGGGGGGGCGGTCCGAGCAGTACTTC.

The chain is built from TRBV30 and TRBJ2-1; 9 bases are shared with TRBD1. The junction had 4 bases not matched to a gene; V was cut back by 8 bases and J by 8 bases. The germline gives CDR1 GTSNPN, CDR2 SVGIG (reference sequence). This CDR3 spans 11 amino acids. CDR3 DNA sequence: TGTGCCGGGACAGGGTCCGATGAGCAGTTCTTC. As protein: CAGTGSDEQFF.

This clone has more than one count but fewer than ten. This chain uses TRBV6-1 with TRBJ2-2; 8 bases align to TRBD1. V trimming: 6 bases; J trimming: 2 bases; junction bases outside the gene matches: 2. The CDR3 spans 14 residues. Germline CDR1 is MNHNS and CDR2 is SASEGT. The CDR3 DNA reads TGTGCCAGCAGCGGACAGGGAAACACCGGGGAGCTGTTTTTT. Amino acids: CASSGQGNTGELFF.

This clone was found a few times. The CDR3 sequence is CAISEVRDEQYF. DNA for the CDR3: TGTGCCATCAGTGAAGTCAGGGACGAGCAGTACTTC. The chain couples TRBV10-3 to TRBJ2-7; TRBD1 is a possible D gene (5 bases). Deletions cut 3 bases from V and 5 bases from J, with 8 bases between. The CDR3 extends over 12 amino acids. Germline CDR1 is ENHRY and CDR2 is SYGVKD.

This chain links TRBV7-9 with TRBJ2-5; 9 bases line up with TRBD2. Germline trimming cut 5 bases from V and 3 bases from J; bases unmatched to any gene: 10. CDR3 length: 16 amino acids. Per germline, CDR1 SEHNR and CDR2 FQNEAQ (reference sequence). Here the CDR3 DNA reads TGTGCCAGCAGCGACGCCGGGACTAGCTGGAAAGAGACCCAGTACTTC. Encoded protein: CASSDAGTSWKETQYF.

The genes are TRBV4-2 and TRBJ2-7; TRBD2 matches 15 bases. With 3 bases clipped from V and 6 bases from J, the junction kept 0 bases outside the gene matches. From germline, CDR1 is LGHNA and CDR2 YNFKEQ. This CDR3 comprises 14 residues. This CDR3 is CASSQGLAGGEQYF. The CDR3 DNA sequence: TGTGCCAGCAGCCAGGGACTAGCGGGGGGCGAGCAGTACTTC.

The chain carries TRBV4-2 and TRBJ1-2; D gene uncertain. CDR3 length: 14 amino acids. Between the trimmed V and J ends, which lost 4 bases and 3 bases, there was a span of 12 bases. Germline CDR1 is LGHNA and CDR2 is YNFKEQ. The CDR3 spells CASSPNEGDYGYTF. In DNA form, the CDR3 reads TGTGCCAGCAGCCCAAATGAGGGTGACTATGGCTACACCTTC.

Only a few counts were recorded for this clone. J is TRBJ2-3 and V is TRBV5-1, with D possibly matching TRBD1 (5 bases). The CDR3 has 15 amino acids. The germline V and J ends were trimmed by 0 bases and 2 bases, with 10 bases remaining between them. Germline CDR1 SGHRS, CDR2 YFSETQ. The CDR3 protein is CASSLEGWPTDTQYF. DNA for the CDR3: TGCGCCAGCAGCTTGGAGGGGTGGCCCACAGATACGCAGTATTTT.

This clone turned up a few times. V and J are TRBV6-5 and TRBJ1-1; D unclear. This CDR3 comprises 11 residues. The ends were cut back, 2 bases at V and 7 bases at J, with 5 bases in the middle. Per the germline V gene, CDR1 is MNHEY and CDR2 is SVGAGI. CDR3 sequence reads: CASSYNSEAFF. Written as DNA, the CDR3 is TGTGCCAGCAGTTACAATAGTGAAGCTTTCTTT.

V gene TRBV7-2 combines with J gene TRBJ2-4; 11 bases match TRBD2. Trimming removed 5 bases from V and 6 bases from J; junction bases left unmatched: 6. The CDR3 covers 15 residues. Germline CDR1 reads SGHTA; CDR2 reads FQGNSA. DNA of the CDR3: TGTGCCAGCAGCCCCGCAGGGACTAGCGGAAACATTCAGTACTTC. It specifies CASSPAGTSGNIQYF. The full variable domain, in which reference TRBV7-2 and TRBJ2-4 provide the parts outside the CDR3, is GAGVSQSPSNKVTEKGKDVELRCDPISGHTALYWYRQSLGQGLEFLIYFQGNSAPDKSGLPSDRFSAERTGGSVSTLTIQRTQQEDSAVYLCASSPAGTSGNIQYFGAGTRLSVL.

The V gene is TRBV5-4, the J gene TRBJ2-2, with no clear D. The CDR3 is 14 residues long. V was shortened by 2 bases and J by 5 bases, with 10 bases between the two germline ends. Per germline, CDR1 SGHNT and CDR2 YYREEE (reference sequence). The DNA for the CDR3 is TGTGCCAGCAGCTTAATGATGAGAACCGGGGAGCTGTTTTTT. This gives the protein CASSLMMRTGELFF.

The genes are TRBV2 and TRBJ2-5; maybe TRBD1 (5 bases). This CDR3 is 14 amino acids long. Trimming cost V 3 bases and J 7 bases, with 15 bases left between them. From germline, CDR1 is SNHLY and CDR2 FYNNEI. CDR3 sequence (DNA): TGTGCCAGCAGTGACCCAGGGCCATACCCGACCCAGTACTTC. Protein product: CASSDPGPYPTQYF.

The rearrangement joins TRBV11-1 to TRBJ2-1; 11 nucleotides agree with TRBD2. The CDR3 is 17 residues long. V trimming: 5 bases; J trimming: 7 bases; junction bases outside the gene matches: 13. Per the germline V gene, CDR1 is SGHAT and CDR2 is FQDESV (reference sequence). Here the CDR3 DNA reads TGTGCCAGCAGCACCTCGTTAGCGGGGGGGCGGAGGAATGAGCAGTTCTTC. Its protein is CASSTSLAGGRRNEQFF.

The rearrangement uses TRBV10-2 and TRBJ1-1, with 7 bases matching TRBD1. CDR3 size: 17 residues. In germline, CDR1 is WSHSY, CDR2 SAAADI. V lost 5 bases to trimming and J lost 0 bases; unmatched junction nucleotides: 12. The CDR3 region has the DNA TGCGCCAGCAGTTCCACAGGGGCCCAGTTCATGAACACTGAAGCTTTCTTT. Translated, it gives CASSSTGAQFMNTEAFF.

This clone was counted once. The rearrangement uses TRBV19 and TRBJ1-5, with 7 bases aligning to TRBD1. V lost 7 bases and J lost 5; bases outside the gene matches: 8. Germline CDR1 is LNHDA and CDR2 is SQIVND (reference sequence). This CDR3 comprises 14 residues. CDR3 in DNA: TGTGCCAGTACCCACGCTCAGGGGGATCAGCCCCAGCATTTT. Translation gives CASTHAQGDQPQHF.

V is TRBV29-1 and J is TRBJ1-1; possible D gene TRBD1, 6 bases. This CDR3 region has 12 residues. Germline lookup yields CDR1 SQVTM and CDR2 ANQGSEA. V gave up 6 bases and J gave up 11 bases, with 19 bases separating them. CDR3: CSVLQGPQRAFF. CDR3 nucleotide sequence: TGCAGCGTCTTACAGGGACCACAACGCGCTTTCTTT.

V and J are TRBV5-1 and TRBJ1-1, with D tentatively TRBD1 (5 bases). V lost 3 bases and J 4 bases, leaving 10 bases between the germline ends. Germline loops: CDR1 SGHRS, CDR2 YFSETQ. The CDR3 extends over 13 amino acids. The chain's CDR3 is CASSSGGGTEAFF. CDR3 sequence (DNA): TGCGCCAGCAGCTCGGGGGGAGGCACTGAAGCTTTCTTT. Variable domain in full (rest from reference TRBV5-1 and TRBJ1-1): KAGVTQTPRYLIKTRGQQVTLSCSPISGHRSVSWYQQTPGQGLQFLFEYFSETQRNKGNFPGRFSGRQFSNSRSEMNVSTLELGDSALYLCASSSGGGTEAFFGQGTRLTVV.

This clone was observed a single time. This chain uses TRBV9 with TRBJ1-2; the match to TRBD1 covers 7 bases. Germline loops: CDR1 SGDLS, CDR2 YYNGEE. This CDR3 contains 14 residues. Trimming removed 0 bases from V and 4 bases from J; junction bases left unmatched: 3. The CDR3, as DNA: TGTGCCAGCAGCGTAGGACAGGGAGGCTATGGCTACACCTTC. This codes for CASSVGQGGYGYTF.

The V and J genes are TRBV7-3 and TRBJ2-1; a weak D match, TRBD2 (6 bases). The CDR3 is made up of 18 amino acids. V shed 4 bases and J shed 3 bases, with 22 bases lying between them. CDR1 is SGHTA and CDR2 is FQGTGA in the germline V gene. This CDR3 reads CASSSQPMGRSGYNEQFF. DNA of the CDR3: TGTGCCAGCAGCTCGCAGCCGATGGGGAGGTCAGGCTACAATGAGCAGTTCTTC.

The V and J genes are TRBV6-6 and TRBJ2-5; D is uncertain. There are 15 residues in the CDR3. The V and J ends lost 1 base and 4 bases respectively, with 13 bases between them. Germline V CDR1 and CDR2: MNHNY, SVGAGI (reference sequence). CDR3 amino acids: CASSYFSSSAETQYF. The CDR3 coding sequence is TGTGCCAGCAGTTACTTCTCAAGTAGTGCAGAGACCCAGTACTTC.

The chain links TRBV19 to TRBJ1-5; 9 nucleotides agree with TRBD1. V lost 3 bases to trimming and J lost 0 bases; unmatched junction nucleotides: 12. The germline CDR1 and CDR2 sequences are LNHDA and SQIVND (reference sequence). The CDR3 consists of 19 residues. CDR3 amino acids: CASSMGDRDVRGSNQPQHF. In nucleotides, the CDR3 is TGTGCCAGTAGTATGGGGGACAGGGATGTAAGAGGTAGCAATCAGCCCCAGCATTTT.

This clone came up once. The chain employs TRBV18 and TRBJ2-1; 8 nucleotides align to TRBD2. The length of the CDR3 is 16 residues. Per germline, CDR1 KGHSH and CDR2 LQKENI. V lost 3 bases, J lost 2 bases, and 6 bases stayed unmatched. The CDR3 reads CASSPNLAGPYNEQFF. DNA for the CDR3: TGTGCCAGCTCACCCAATCTAGCGGGCCCCTACAATGAGCAGTTCTTC.

The chain's CDR3 is CASSYSIDRGNEKLFF. The CDR3, as DNA: TGTGCCAGCAGTTACTCGATCGACAGGGGGAATGAAAAACTGTTTTTT. The J gene is TRBJ1-4, the V gene TRBV6-6, with 9 bases fitting TRBD1. The CDR3 is 16 residues long. CDR1 is MNHNY, CDR2 SVGAGI, per germline (reference sequence). V lost 0 bases to trimming and J lost 5 bases; unmatched junction nucleotides: 4.

This clone was counted between two and nine times. This chain links TRBV7-8 with TRBJ2-3; D unresolved. V lost 3 bases and J lost 1, with 17 bases in between. CDR3 size: 17 residues. Germline CDR1 and CDR2: SGHVS and FQNEAQ. In DNA, the CDR3 is TGTGCCAGCAGCTTTAACAGTATGGCCCTGGGCACAGATACGCAGTATTTT. Residues: CASSFNSMALGTDTQYF.

The rearrangement uses TRBV6-1 and TRBJ1-1; possible D gene TRBD1, 6 bases. Germline V gene lookup returns CDR1 MNHNS and CDR2 SASEGT. This CDR3 has 10 residues. V lost 6 bases to trimming and J lost 8 bases, with 7 bases between them. The CDR3 protein is CASRGAEAFF. The CDR3 DNA reads TGTGCCAGCAGGGGGGCGGAAGCTTTCTTT.